This entry lists 3 T cell receptor beta chains sequenced from one sample in a study of blood T cell repertoires in COVID-19. The assay was immunoSEQ multiplex PCR, and TCRdb's table has in-frame clones only and misses some. Among a few hundred thousand clones listed, 85% were seen once. Sequenced: peripheral blood. The receptors originated from a woman between 18 and 30 years old with acute or convalescent COVID-19.

The V call is TRBV24-1, the J call TRBJ2-2; 12 nucleotides align to TRBD2. The length of the CDR3 is 17 residues. V shed 4 bases and J 7 bases; nucleotides not matched to a gene: 9. Germline loops: CDR1 KGHDR, CDR2 SFDVKD. The CDR3 sequence is CATSEPPSGRAIGELFF. The CDR3 DNA reads TGTGCCACCAGTGAGCCTCCTAGCGGGAGGGCCATCGGGGAGCTGTTTTTT.

Here the CDR3 DNA reads TGTGCCAGCAGTTTAGCACAAACCTACGAGCAGTACTTC. Translated: CASSLAQTYEQYF. V usage is TRBV12-3 or TRBV12-4 and J usage is TRBJ2-7; D gene ambiguous. V was trimmed by 0 bases and J by 2 bases, leaving 5 bases between them. The CDR3 spans 13 residues.

This clone is a singleton in its sample. The V and J genes are TRBV29-1 and TRBJ2-2; tentatively, D is TRBD2 (5 bases). CDR1 SQVTM and CDR2 ANQGSEA come from the germline V gene. Trimming took 0 bases from V and 7 from J, leaving 6 bases between them. This CDR3 region has 12 residues. CDR3 residues: CSVEERVGELFF. CDR3 bases: TGCAGCGTTGAAGAGAGGGTCGGGGAGCTGTTTTTT.